A single sample is the source of the 30 T cell receptor beta chains below, sequenced in a study of cytomegalovirus exposure and HLA in healthy donors. Primers: 60 Vbeta forward and 13 Jbeta reverse. Assay used: immunoSEQ multiplex PCR; TCRdb lists only in-frame clones, some missing. The sample carries tens of thousands of clones, 68% recorded once. The sequenced material came from PBMCs. The origin of the receptors is a man aged 35-49 years in good health and CMV-seronegative.

This clone was seen just once. The gene calls are TRBV5-6 and TRBJ2-3; 13 nucleotides line up with TRBD2. CDR1 SGHDT and CDR2 YYEEEE come from the germline V gene. This CDR3 region has 16 residues. V trimming: 6 bases; J trimming: 2 bases; junction bases outside the gene matches: 6. The CDR3 DNA sequence: TGTGCCAGCAATCCGGGACTAGCGGGACTCACAGATACGCAGTATTTT. This encodes CASNPGLAGLTDTQYF.

The V and J genes are TRBV7-6 and TRBJ2-3; 13 positions match TRBD2. With 3 bases clipped from V and 4 bases from J, the junction kept 4 bases outside the gene matches. The CDR3 covers 16 residues. Germline V gene data show CDR1 as SGHVS and CDR2 as FNYEAQ. The CDR3 is CASSFKLAGGADTQYF. The CDR3 bases are TGTGCCAGCAGCTTTAAACTAGCGGGGGGGGCAGATACGCAGTATTTT. Full variable domain (missing parts from reference TRBV7-6 and TRBJ2-3): GAGVSQSPRYKVTKRGQDVALRCDPISGHVSLYWYRQALGQGPEFLTYFNYEAQQDKSGLPNDRFSAERPEGSISTLTIQRTEQRDSAMYRCASSFKLAGGADTQYFGPGTRLTVL.

This chain connects TRBV27 to TRBJ2-7, with a weak D call TRBD2 (7 bases). Per germline, CDR1 MNHEY and CDR2 SMNVEV (reference sequence). The V gene lost 6 bases and the J gene lost 4 bases, with 10 bases spanning the gap. The CDR3 has 12 residues. The DNA of the CDR3 is TGTGCCAGCAGGGGAGGGGGTTACGAGCAGTACTTC. Amino acid sequence: CASRGGGYEQYF.

The chain has TRBV7-9 and TRBJ1-1; possibly TRBD1 for D (5 bases). V was shortened by 4 bases and J by 5 bases, with 14 bases between the two germline ends. The CDR3 covers 14 residues. CDR1 and CDR2 from the germline V gene are SEHNR and FQNEAQ (reference sequence). In DNA form, the CDR3 reads TGTGCCAGCAGCTCCCTGAAGGGGCGGACTGAAGCTTTCTTT. Protein sequence: CASSSLKGRTEAFF.

This clone has more than one count but fewer than ten. The V gene is TRBV7-8, the J gene TRBJ2-2; 7 bases align to TRBD1. CDR3 length equals 16 residues. The germline V gene encodes CDR1 SGHVS and CDR2 FQNEAQ. V was clipped by 5 bases and J by 1 base; unmatched bases: 7. This CDR3 is CASSLKTGMNTGELFF. DNA for the CDR3: TGTGCCAGCAGCCTTAAGACAGGGATGAACACCGGGGAGCTGTTTTTT.

The V call is TRBV15, the J call TRBJ1-3; D is uncertain. The CDR3 spans 13 residues. Trimming shortened V by 5 bases and J by 0 bases, and 5 bases separated the two germline ends. CDR1 LNHNV and CDR2 YYDKDF come from the germline V gene (reference sequence). In nucleotides, the CDR3 is TGTGCCACCAGCTCAATCTCTGGAAACACCATATATTTT. Its protein product is CATSSISGNTIYF.

The chain is built from TRBV5-1 and TRBJ2-5; D might be TRBD2 (5 bases). The V and J ends lost 0 bases and 0 bases respectively, with 9 bases between them. The CDR3 is 15 residues long. The germline gives CDR1 SGHRS, CDR2 YFSETQ. The CDR3, as DNA: TGCGCCAGCAGCTTGGCCGGAGGTAACCAAGAGACCCAGTACTTC. Protein: CASSLAGGNQETQYF.

The genes are TRBV5-5 and TRBJ1-4; D possibly corresponds to TRBD1 (6 bases). Germline values: CDR1 SGHKS, CDR2 YYEKEE (reference sequence). Trimming took 3 bases from V and 0 from J, leaving 6 bases between them. The CDR3 contains 14 residues. This CDR3 is CASSSGATNEKLFF. DNA for the CDR3: TGTGCCAGCAGCTCAGGGGCAACTAATGAAAAACTGTTTTTT.

This chain joins TRBV5-1 and TRBJ2-1, with 8 positions matching TRBD1. CDR1 and CDR2 (germline): SGHRS, YFSETQ. The CDR3 loop spans 17 amino acids. V shed 0 bases, J shed 0 bases, and the junction held 5 bases outside the gene matches. The CDR3 DNA reads TGCGCCAGCAGCTTGGGGACGACAGGGGTCTCCTACAATGAGCAGTTCTTC. Its translation is CASSLGTTGVSYNEQFF.

The genes are TRBV9 and TRBJ1-1; TRBD1 is a possible D gene (6 bases). Germline assignment: CDR1 SGDLS and CDR2 YYNGEE. This CDR3 contains 14 residues. Trimming shortened V by 1 base and J by 4 bases, and 11 bases separated the two germline ends. Here the CDR3 reads CASSVTGLATEAFF. The CDR3 nucleotides are TGTGCCAGCAGCGTAACAGGGTTGGCCACTGAAGCTTTCTTT.

This clone was counted a few times. The chain couples TRBV6-1 to TRBJ2-5, with a tentative D call TRBD2 (5 bases). CDR1 is MNHNS and CDR2 is SASEGT in the germline V gene. Deletions cut 6 bases from V and 9 bases from J, with 17 bases between. The CDR3 is 13 amino acids. The CDR3 nucleotides are TGTGCCAGCAGCCCTGGACGGGGATGGGCCCAGTACTTC. The encoded protein is CASSPGRGWAQYF.

The chain couples TRBV18 to TRBJ1-5; D possibly corresponds to TRBD1 (5 bases). Between the trimmed V and J ends, which lost 3 bases and 7 bases, there was a span of 13 bases. CDR1 is KGHSH and CDR2 is LQKENI in the germline V gene. The CDR3 extends over 14 amino acids. CDR3 sequence reads: CASSPQGGSQPQHF. The CDR3 DNA is TGTGCCAGCTCACCTCAGGGTGGTAGCCAGCCCCAGCATTTT. Drawing the rest from reference TRBV18 and TRBJ1-5, the complete variable domain is NAGVMQNPRHLVRRRGQEARLRCSPMKGHSHVYWYRQLPEEGLKFMVYLQKENIIDESGMPKERFSAEFPKEGPSILRIQQVVRGDSAAYFCASSPQGGSQPQHFGDGTRLSIL.

The chain employs TRBV29-1 and TRBJ2-7; 7 nucleotides align to TRBD1. This CDR3 has 12 amino acids. The J segment lost 4 bases and the V segment lost 7 bases, leaving 7 bases of the junction unmatched. The V gene's germline CDR1 is SQVTM and CDR2 ANQGSEA. CDR3 loop: CSAEGTEYEQYF. The DNA of the CDR3 is TGCAGCGCAGAAGGGACAGAATACGAGCAGTACTTC.

About this clone itself: This CDR3 is also generated by other DNA sequences in the sample. CDR3 sequence reads: CASSAKGLKGDNSPLHF. The CDR3 nucleotides read TGCGCCAGCAGTGCAAAGGGGTTGAAGGGCGATAATTCACCCCTCCACTTT. V gene TRBV10-2 combines with J gene TRBJ1-6; a possible D gene is TRBD1 (5 bases). The germline V gene has CDR1 WSHSY and CDR2 SAAADI. The ends were cut back, 4 bases at V and 5 bases at J, with 18 bases in the middle. This CDR3 has 17 residues.

V gene TRBV5-8 combines with J gene TRBJ1-2; TRBD1 matches at 10 bases. Per the germline V gene, CDR1 is SGHTS and CDR2 is YDEGEE. The V gene end was trimmed by 4 bases and the J gene end by 5 bases; junction bases not matched to a gene: 14. The CDR3 length is 17 residues. The CDR3 sequence: CASSHRDRGLSDYGYTF. CDR3 DNA sequence: TGTGCCAGCAGCCATCGGGACAGGGGATTATCGGATTATGGCTACACCTTC.

The gene calls are TRBV18 and TRBJ2-5; TRBD1 aligns across 8 bases. Per the germline V gene, CDR1 is KGHSH and CDR2 is LQKENI. The CDR3 is made up of 13 amino acids. V gave up 6 bases and J gave up 3 bases; unmatched junction bases: 3. CDR3: CASSRDRKETQYF. The CDR3 DNA reads TGTGCCAGCTCCCGGGACAGGAAAGAGACCCAGTACTTC. The whole variable domain, remainder taken from reference TRBV18 and TRBJ2-5, is NAGVMQNPRHLVRRRGQEARLRCSPMKGHSHVYWYRQLPEEGLKFMVYLQKENIIDESGMPKERFSAEFPKEGPSILRIQQVVRGDSAAYFCASSRDRKETQYFGPGTRLLVL.

The CDR3 reads CAIRRDREINGYTF. CDR3 bases: TGTGCCATCAGACGGGACAGGGAAATCAATGGCTACACCTTC. The chain employs TRBV10-3 and TRBJ1-2, with 9 bases lining up with TRBD1. The CDR3 extends over 14 amino acids. From germline, CDR1 is ENHRY and CDR2 SYGVKD. Trimming took 6 bases from V and 6 from J; bases not matched to a gene: 8.

The chain couples TRBV4-3 to TRBJ1-1; D possibly corresponds to TRBD1 (6 bases). The V gene lost 4 bases and the J gene lost 6 bases, with 9 bases spanning the gap. CDR3 length: 12 residues. Germline assignment: CDR1 LGHNA and CDR2 YSLEER. This chain's CDR3 is CASSLGTSEAFF. CDR3 sequence (DNA): TGCGCCAGCAGCCTTGGGACATCTGAAGCTTTCTTT.

CDR3 in amino acids: CASSPAENQGLHF. The CDR3 coding sequence is TGTGCCAGCTCACCTGCCGAAAACCAGGGCCTCCACTTT. This chain connects TRBV18 to TRBJ1-6; tentative D call: TRBD1 (5 bases). The CDR3 is made up of 13 amino acids. Germline lookup yields CDR1 KGHSH and CDR2 LQKENI. V was trimmed by 3 bases and J by 15 bases, leaving 15 bases between them.

J is TRBJ1-5 and V is TRBV19, with 7 bases that match TRBD1. Germline CDR1 and CDR2: LNHDA and SQIVND (reference sequence). The length of the CDR3 is 15 residues. V shed 6 bases and J 2 bases; nucleotides not matched to a gene: 7. The CDR3 bases are TGTGCCAGTAGCACGGGACAGTTGGGCAATCAGCCCCAGCATTTT. It codes for CASSTGQLGNQPQHF.

In the case of this clone: The junction departs from germline at one end; a sequencing error may be responsible. The chain has TRBV7-7 and TRBJ2-2; 8 bases fit TRBD1. The CDR3 has 16 amino acids. Germline CDR1 and CDR2: SSHAT and FNYEAQ (reference sequence). For the CDR3, the DNA is TGTGCTAGCAGCCCGGGACAGGACGTGAACACCGGGGAGCTGTTTTTT. Amino acids: CASSPGQDVNTGELFF.

This sequence joins TRBV9 and TRBJ2-7, with TRBD1 identical over 8 bases. The CDR3 has 14 residues. Trimming removed 3 bases from V and 3 bases from J; junction bases left unmatched: 5. Germline CDR1 is SGDLS and CDR2 is YYNGEE. The chain's CDR3 is CASSATDRGYEQYF. The DNA for the CDR3 is TGTGCCAGCAGCGCGACAGACAGGGGCTACGAGCAGTACTTC.

This chain links TRBV5-4 with TRBJ1-6; 9 bases match TRBD1. The length of the CDR3 is 18 residues. The germline V gene has CDR1 SGHNT and CDR2 YYREEE (reference sequence). The junction had 13 bases not matched to a gene; V was cut back by 2 bases and J by 7 bases. This chain's CDR3 is CASSFRVQGASRNSPLHF. The CDR3, as DNA: TGTGCCAGCAGCTTCCGGGTACAGGGGGCGTCGAGGAATTCACCCCTCCACTTT. Full variable domain (rest looked up from reference TRBV5-4 and TRBJ1-6): ETGVTQSPTHLIKTRGQQVTLRCSSQSGHNTVSWYQQALGQGPQFIFQYYREEENGRGNFPPRFSGLQFPNYSSELNVNALELDDSALYLCASSFRVQGASRNSPLHFGNGTRLTVT.

This sequence joins TRBV4-2 and TRBJ2-5, with 9 bases aligning to TRBD2. The tail of the sequence fits TRBJ2-7 better, so the J call may be wrong. This CDR3 region has 16 residues. In germline, CDR1 is LGHNA, CDR2 YNFKEQ. DNA for the CDR3: TGTGCCAGCAGCCAAGTATCTAGCGGGGCCTCCTACGAGCAGTACTTC. It is translated as CASSQVSSGASYEQYF.

The chain recombines TRBV21-1 with TRBJ1-1. TRBV21-1 is a pseudogene segment. This CDR3 spans 15 amino acids. CDR3 sequence reads: CASSKWGLVGTEAFF. The DNA of the CDR3 is TGTGCCAGCAGCAAATGGGGACTGGTAGGCACTGAAGCTTTCTTT.

This chain connects TRBV16 to TRBJ1-4; no firm D call. This CDR3 has 12 residues. Trimming pared 3 bases from V and 8 bases from J, leaving 7 bases between. CDR1 is KGHSY and CDR2 is FQNENV in the germline V gene. The DNA of the CDR3 is TGTGCCAGCAGCCAGGTGGCAGAAAAACTGTTTTTT. Its protein product is CASSQVAEKLFF.

This sequence joins TRBV6-6 and TRBJ1-5, with 7 bases fitting TRBD1. Losses at the gene ends were 10 bases for V and 2 bases for J; bases not matched to a gene: 8. The CDR3 is made up of 14 amino acids. Germline CDR1 reads MNHNY; CDR2 reads SVGAGI (reference sequence). CDR3 in amino acids: CATSRGAGNQPQHF. CDR3 DNA sequence: TGTGCCACATCCAGGGGGGCGGGCAATCAGCCCCAGCATTTT.

The V call is TRBV6-4, the J call TRBJ1-1; D not certain. The germline gives CDR1 MRHNA, CDR2 SNTAGT. The CDR3 contains 14 residues. The ends were cut back, 9 bases at V and 3 bases at J, with 17 bases in the middle. The CDR3 DNA reads TGTGCCAGACTACCGCACCGGTGTGACACTGAAGCTTTCTTT. This encodes CARLPHRCDTEAFF.

This clone was observed once. The chain couples TRBV7-8 to TRBJ1-5; TRBD1 agrees at 7 bases. This CDR3 has 16 amino acids. Per germline, CDR1 SGHVS and CDR2 FQNEAQ. The ends lost 5 bases at V and 3 bases at J; junction bases unmatched: 10. CDR3 region: CASSPNRDRYNQPQHF. In nucleotides, the CDR3 is TGTGCCAGCAGCCCCAACCGGGACAGATACAATCAGCCCCAGCATTTT.

The chain carries TRBV6-5 and TRBJ2-2, with D tentatively TRBD2 (6 bases). Germline assignment: CDR1 MNHEY and CDR2 SVGAGI. V was cut by 6 bases and J by 5 bases, with 13 bases left in between. The CDR3 totals 14 residues. DNA for the CDR3: TGTGCCAGCAGCCGACGGGGGACTACCGGGGAGCTGTTTTTT. Encoded protein: CASSRRGTTGELFF.